This TCR beta chain is drawn from a study of T cells after yellow fever vaccination. Study summary: Fractions with few cells were prepared using SMART-Seq v4 Ultra Low Input.

The CDR3 has 13 amino acids. Germline CDR1 and CDR2: SGHTA and FQGTGA. V lost 1 base and J lost 5, with 6 bases in between. TCRdb recomputed calls from the 5' RACE reads with MiXCR, one row per CDR3 protein. The sample has 300,000 or so distinct CDR3 sequences; approximately 8% are singletons. Study-level points and caveats: The CD4 and CD8 compartments had a small share of their clonotypes in common. Faster peaking, at day 5 versus 15, marked a secondary response that was weaker. Reappearance after the booster was observed for most primary-vaccination clones (roughly 97% CD4, about 91% CD8).

With respect to this clonotype: Its antigen is unknown.

This rearrangement joins TRBV7-3 to TRBJ1-5; TRBD1 is a possible D gene (5 bases). The material was PBMCs, obtained roughly 45 days after the first yellow fever vaccination. This receptor was identified in a man aged 18-30 years who received the YFV17D yellow fever vaccine. CDR3 nucleotide sequence: TGTGCCAGCAGCTTAATGGGGGATCAGCCCCAGCATTTT. It codes for CASSLMGDQPQHF. Drawing the rest from reference TRBV7-3 and TRBJ1-5, the complete variable domain is GAGVSQTPSNKVTEKGKYVELRCDPISGHTALYWYRQSLGQGPEFLIYFQGTGAADDSGLPNDRFFAVRPEGSVSTLKIQRTERGDSAVYLCASSLMGDQPQHFGDGTRLSIL.